This passage covers 4 T cell receptor beta chains from one sample sequenced in a study of response to subunit inactivated influenza vaccine. TCRdb passed the RT-PCR reads through MiXCR, listing each CDR3 protein once. The sample has 530,000 or so distinct CDR3 sequences; about 25% are singletons. Specimen: CD4+ T cells sorted from PBMCs, collected roughly 5 days after vaccination. The receptors shown here come from a man aged 45-65 years who received an inactivated influenza vaccine.

This chain uses TRBV20-1 with TRBJ2-5; a weak D match, TRBD1 (6 bases). Germline V CDR1 and CDR2: DFQATT, SNEGSKA (reference sequence). Trimming stripped 2 bases from V and 5 bases from J, with 12 bases between. This CDR3 comprises 13 residues. This CDR3 reads CSARIQGLETQYF. The CDR3 DNA reads TGCAGTGCTAGAATACAGGGATTGGAGACCCAGTACTTC.

This clonotype was seen a handful of times. The V call is TRBV5-1, the J call TRBJ2-7; 11 bases map to TRBD2. Germline lookup yields CDR1 SGHRS and CDR2 YFSETQ. J was trimmed by 2 bases and V by 6 bases; bases with no gene match: 7. The CDR3 totals 15 residues. DNA of the CDR3: TGCGCCAGCATGAAGACTAGCGGGGACACCTACGAGCAGTACTTC. Amino acids: CASMKTSGDTYEQYF.

The CDR3 sequence: CASSLELAGSGYYNEQFF. In DNA form, the CDR3 reads TGTGCCAGCAGTTTAGAACTAGCGGGGTCGGGGTACTACAATGAGCAGTTCTTC. The J gene is TRBJ2-1, the V gene TRBV28; the match to TRBD2 covers 10 bases. This CDR3 is built from 18 residues. The germline CDR1 and CDR2 sequences are MDHEN and SYDVKM. J lost 3 bases, V lost 2 bases, and 10 bases had no gene match.

The J gene is TRBJ2-1, the V gene TRBV6-2 or TRBV6-3; TRBD2 agrees at 10 bases. CDR3 size: 16 residues. Germline lookup yields CDR1 MNHEY and CDR2 SVGEGT. J lost 5 bases, V lost 2 bases, and 6 bases had no gene match. Written as DNA, the CDR3 is TGTGCCAGCAGTTACCATAGCGGGAGGCCCGACAATGAGCAGTTCTTC. It yields the protein CASSYHSGRPDNEQFF.